The 17 T cell receptor beta chains below come from one sample, sequenced in a study of blood T cells in healthy people across ages. PCR was performed a second time for roughly 7 to 11 cycles using a sample-barcoded 5' primer and a J-beta primer mix. TCRdb redid the calling of the 5' RACE reads with MiXCR, one entry per CDR3 protein. The data show some 690,000 distinct CDR3 sequences, 20% to 25% seen once. The sample taken for sequencing was blood. The receptors stem from a man aged 70 or older in good health.

The genes are TRBV7-8 and TRBJ2-3; 11 positions match TRBD2. Trimming took 4 bases from V and 4 from J; bases not matched to a gene: 10. Germline V gives CDR1 SGHVS, CDR2 FQNEAQ. The CDR3 has 17 amino acids. The CDR3 protein is CASSSFSGRALADTQYF. CDR3 nucleotides: TGTGCCAGCAGCTCGTTTAGCGGGAGGGCCCTCGCAGATACGCAGTATTTT.

The V call is TRBV7-8, the J call TRBJ1-4; D might be TRBD1 (6 bases). This CDR3 has 15 amino acids. CDR1 is SGHVS and CDR2 is FQNEAQ in the germline V gene. Between the trimmed V and J ends, which lost 0 bases and 11 bases, there was a span of 16 bases. The CDR3 region is CASSLARWDKRKLFF. The CDR3 bases are TGTGCCAGCAGCTTAGCGAGGTGGGACAAGCGCAAACTGTTTTTT.

Only one count was recorded for this clonotype. The genes are TRBV5-1 and TRBJ1-1, with 7 bases fitting TRBD1. The CDR3 consists of 13 residues. The J segment lost 0 bases and the V segment lost 8 bases, leaving 4 bases of the junction unmatched. Looked up from germline, CDR1 is SGHRS and CDR2 is YFSETQ. The CDR3 region has the DNA TGCGCCAGGGGGACAGCCATGAACACTGAAGCTTTCTTT. It is translated as CARGTAMNTEAFF. The full variable domain, with the rest looked up from reference TRBV5-1 and TRBJ1-1, is KAGVTQTPRYLIKTRGQQVTLSCSPISGHRSVSWYQQTPGQGLQFLFEYFSETQRNKGNFPGRFSGRQFSNSRSEMNVSTLELGDSALYLCARGTAMNTEAFFGQGTRLTVV.

This clonotype was recorded a few times. The junction differs from germline at one of its ends, possibly a read error. The rearrangement uses TRBV7-8 and TRBJ2-4; weak D call: TRBD2 (5 bases). This CDR3 has 14 residues. The germline V gene has CDR1 SGHVS and CDR2 FQNEAQ. CDR3 loop: CASSTPLAKNIQCF. The CDR3 region has the DNA TGTGCCAGCAGCACCCCTCTAGCCAAAAACATCCAGTGCTTC.

The genes are TRBV7-2 and TRBJ2-7; 9 bases are a match to TRBD1. Germline CDR1 is SGHTA and CDR2 is FQGNSA. The CDR3 loop spans 16 amino acids. Trimming removed 3 bases from V and 8 bases from J; junction bases left unmatched: 14. The CDR3 loop is CASSLGSGTGSFKQYV. CDR3 DNA: TGTGCCAGCAGCTTGGGATCCGGGACAGGGTCATTTAAGCAGTACGTC.

The genes are TRBV20-1 and TRBJ2-1, with a tentative D call TRBD2 (5 bases). The CDR3 is 13 amino acids. The ends were cut back, 5 bases at V and 0 bases at J, with 8 bases in the middle. Germline V gives CDR1 DFQATT, CDR2 SNEGSKA (reference sequence). The CDR3 here is CSAGESSYNEQFF. The CDR3 nucleotides read TGCAGTGCTGGGGAGAGCTCCTACAATGAGCAGTTCTTC.

The chain joins TRBV6-1 to TRBJ2-5, with D maybe TRBD1 (6 bases). The V end was cut by 2 bases, the J end by 13 bases, with 17 bases between. Germline assignment: CDR1 MNHNS and CDR2 SASEGT. The CDR3 runs to 13 residues. This CDR3 reads CASSEWTASRGYF. CDR3 nucleotide sequence: TGTGCCAGCAGTGAATGGACAGCATCCCGCGGGTACTTC.

This clonotype was seen only once. This may be a read error: a much more frequent sequence differs by one nucleotide. This chain links TRBV12-3 or TRBV12-4 with TRBJ1-1; D remains ambiguous. The V end was cut by 3 bases, the J end by 4 bases, with 12 bases between. This CDR3 spans 14 amino acids. CDR3 DNA sequence: TGTGCCAGCAGTTTCCCGCCCCTGATCACTGAAGCTTTCTTT. As protein: CASSFPPLITEAFF.

V and J are TRBV4-1 and TRBJ2-5, with 10 bases matching TRBD2. The tail of the sequence fits TRBJ2-1 better, so the J call may be wrong. Germline V lookup: CDR1 MGHRA, CDR2 YSYEKL. The CDR3 totals 16 residues. The CDR3 is CASSQDQRGGQDEQFF. CDR3 DNA: TGCGCCAGCAGCCAAGATCAGCGGGGGGGCCAGGATGAGCAGTTCTTC.

A few counts support this clonotype. V gene TRBV28 combines with J gene TRBJ2-6; possible D gene TRBD2, 5 bases. Germline CDR1 MDHEN, CDR2 SYDVKM. Trimming cost V 1 base and J 0 bases, with 7 bases left between them. This CDR3 has 16 amino acids. CDR3 protein: CASSLLGVSGANVLTF. In DNA, the CDR3 is TGTGCCAGCAGTTTATTGGGAGTCTCTGGGGCCAACGTCCTGACTTTC.

This clonotype was found a few times. This chain links TRBV11-2 with TRBJ2-1, with D possibly TRBD2 on 6 matching bases. V lost 0 bases, J lost 10 bases, and 13 bases lay in between. The length of the CDR3 is 14 residues. From germline, CDR1 is SGHAT and CDR2 FQNNGV. Here the CDR3 reads CASSLDPRGGEQFF. As DNA, the CDR3 is TGTGCCAGCAGCTTAGATCCGCGGGGCGGCGAGCAGTTCTTC. The whole variable domain, filled in from reference TRBV11-2 and TRBJ2-1, reads EAGVAQSPRYKIIEKRQSVAFWCNPISGHATLYWYQQILGQGPKLLIQFQNNGVVDDSQLPKDRFSAERLKGVDSTLKIQPAKLEDSAVYLCASSLDPRGGEQFFGPGTRLTVL.

Details on this clonotype: An end of the junction differs from the germline gene, which may be a read error. The V and J genes are TRBV12-3 or TRBV12-4 and TRBJ2-7, with a weak D call TRBD1 (6 bases). The CDR3 is made up of 14 amino acids. The CDR3 here is CASSLGDTSCEQYF. DNA of the CDR3: TGTGCCAGCAGTTTAGGGGACACCTCCTGCGAGCAGTACTTC.

This clonotype appeared a few times. The CDR3 reads CASIGTAPSEQFF. DNA for the CDR3: TGTGCCAGCATCGGGACAGCGCCCAGTGAGCAGTTCTTC. The chain joins TRBV28 to TRBJ2-1; TRBD1 agrees at 7 bases. Per germline, CDR1 MDHEN and CDR2 SYDVKM. The CDR3 covers 13 residues. V lost 7 bases, J lost 9 bases, and 9 bases stayed unmatched.

The gene calls are TRBV19 and TRBJ1-3; D gene uncertain. Germline V gene sequence: CDR1 LNHDA, CDR2 SQIVND (reference sequence). The V end was cut by 9 bases, the J end by 8 bases, with 17 bases between. The CDR3 is made up of 13 amino acids. Here the CDR3 reads CASRDAPGDTIYF. CDR3 nucleotide sequence: TGTGCCAGCCGGGATGCGCCGGGCGACACCATATATTTT.

Turning to this clonotype: This sequence may be a read error, since a much larger clone differs from it by one base. J is TRBJ2-7 and V is TRBV12-3 or TRBV12-4; no reliable D call. The end of the DNA aligns better with TRBJ2-1, so the J call may be wrong. The CDR3 has 11 residues. CDR3 loop: CASRLHNEQFF. The CDR3 region has the DNA TGTGCCAGCAGACTTCACAATGAGCAGTTCTTC.

This clonotype was observed a handful of times. The chain employs TRBV5-1 and TRBJ1-2; D is uncertain. The CDR3 covers 13 residues. Germline lookup yields CDR1 SGHRS and CDR2 YFSETQ. V was pared by 0 bases and J by 2 bases, with 5 bases between. The DNA for the CDR3 is TGCGCCAGCAGCTTGGCGGAGAACTATGGCTACACCTTC. As protein: CASSLAENYGYTF. Using reference TRBV5-1 and TRBJ1-2 for the parts outside the CDR3, the full variable domain is KAGVTQTPRYLIKTRGQQVTLSCSPISGHRSVSWYQQTPGQGLQFLFEYFSETQRNKGNFPGRFSGRQFSNSRSEMNVSTLELGDSALYLCASSLAENYGYTFGSGTRLTVV.

This clonotype was detected only a few times. The chain has TRBV24-1 and TRBJ2-5; D gene unclear. Germline V gene sequence: CDR1 KGHDR, CDR2 SFDVKD. V was trimmed by 3 bases and J by 4 bases, leaving 2 bases between them. The CDR3 sequence is 11 residues long. The CDR3 bases are TGTGCCACCAGTGATCTAGAGACCCAGTACTTC. Its translation is CATSDLETQYF.